This T cell receptor (beta chain) originates from a study of a mutant IDH1 vaccine in newly diagnosed glioma. Whole-study context: Vaccination started 4-6 weeks after radiotherapy alone, or with temozolomide cycles.

This clone is a singleton in its sample. Antigen: not known. The assay was immunoSEQ multiplex PCR, and TCRdb's table has in-frame clones only and misses some. The table records 70,000 to 90,000 clones, around nine tenths of them present only once. Time point indicated: week 5, during vaccination. Topical imiquimod was applied with each vaccine dose, which held 300 ug of mutant IDH1 20-mer peptide. The receptor comes from a woman between 45 and 60 years old with glioma. Sequences were derived from PBMCs, sampled from a glioma patient whose treatment included an IDH1 peptide vaccine.

CDR3 sequence reads: CASSLSGSTEAFF. The CDR3 DNA sequence: TGCGCCAGCAGCCTTTCAGGGAGCACTGAAGCTTTCTTT. The chain combines TRBV4-1 with TRBJ1-1; possibly TRBD1 for D (5 bases). Looked up from germline, CDR1 is MGHRA and CDR2 is YSYEKL. The ends were cut back, 4 bases at V and 4 bases at J, with 10 bases in the middle. The CDR3 has 13 residues.